This T cell receptor (beta chain) was sequenced for a study of shared clonotypes between healthy human individuals. Assay runs were performed at deep level. The repertoire was sequenced with immunoSEQ multiplex PCR; TCRdb's copy has only in-frame clones and lacks some. The profile shows about 2.1 million clones, around 93% of them singletons. Only CD45RO-negative cells positively selected for CCR7 counted as naive CD8 cells, so terminally differentiated effector memory CD45RA+ cells were excluded. Study observations and caveats: Represented diversity (both genetic and exposure-history) was limited by the small number of donors.

To note about this clone: Its antigen is not known.

The CDR3 is 15 amino acids. Germline lookup yields CDR1 SGHVS and CDR2 FNYEAQ. Unmatched junction bases numbered 4, after V lost 0 bases and J lost 6 bases. Sequencing was done on a sample of naive CD8+ T cells from PBMCs. This sequence originates from a young man in good health. Some clones in this sample may be carry-over from other donors' samples. The rearrangement uses TRBV7-6 and TRBJ2-2; the match to TRBD1 covers 7 bases. CDR3 residues: CASSLAGGWAGELFF. CDR3 nucleotides: TGTGCCAGCAGCTTAGCAGGGGGCTGGGCCGGGGAGCTGTTTTTT.